This T cell receptor (beta chain) was found in a study of regulatory T cells in long-lasting Graves disease. As to this clonotype: What it recognizes is unknown. The germline gene is not matched at one end of the junction; a read error may be the cause.

HTBI primers from iRepertoire and Arm-PCR of CDR3 regions yielded the TCR beta libraries. MiXCR was run by TCRdb on the multiplex PCR reads, yielding one entry per CDR3 protein. The repertoire holds around 400,000 distinct CDR3 sequences, with roughly 21% as singletons. This CDR3 is built from 15 residues. Germline V gene data show CDR1 as MNHNS and CDR2 as SASEGT. Indicated time point: persistent/refractory GD, antithyroid drugs over 5 years with positive TRAb. Preparation of the TCR library used RNA extracted from PBMCs. Study-wide results and caveats: Persistent patients had more shared public clonotypes (about 2,800) than new patients (around 950).

The clonotype originates from a female donor with Graves disease. V is TRBV6-1 and J is TRBJ2-5; D ambiguous. The specimen comprised peripheral blood mononuclear cells (PBMCs), sampled when the disease was refractory, from a patient treated with antithyroid drugs. CDR3 coding DNA: TGTGCCAGCAGTGAAGCGGGCCGCCAGAAAGAGGCCCAGTACTTC. Translation gives CASSEAGRQKEAQYF.